What follows are 16 T cell receptor beta chains derived from one specimen sequenced in a study of T cells after yellow fever vaccination. TCRdb processed the 5' RACE reads anew with MiXCR; each CDR3 protein has one entry. The table has nearly 550,000 distinct CDR3 sequences, around 21% seen once. Sample: PBMCs, taken 15 days after the yellow fever booster vaccination. Source of these receptors: a man aged 25 to 40 who received the YFV17D yellow fever vaccine.

The chain joins TRBV29-1 to TRBJ2-1, with 9 bases matching TRBD2. CDR1 is SQVTM and CDR2 is ANQGSEA in the germline V gene. CDR3 length: 18 residues. J was trimmed by 0 bases and V by 1 base; bases with no gene match: 10. The CDR3 region is CSVEGETSGTSSYNEQFF. The CDR3 nucleotides are TGCAGCGTTGAAGGGGAGACTAGCGGTACTAGCTCCTACAATGAGCAGTTCTTC.

This clonotype has more than one count but fewer than ten. J is TRBJ1-4 and V is TRBV5-6; D not certain. V lost 0 bases and J lost 10, with 10 bases in between. Looked up from germline, CDR1 is SGHDT and CDR2 is YYEEEE. This CDR3 is built from 13 residues. CDR3 DNA sequence: TGTGCCAGCAGCTTGGTTGAGGGCGGAAAACTGTTTTTT. Protein sequence: CASSLVEGGKLFF.

This clonotype was observed a handful of times. The rearrangement links TRBV6-1 to TRBJ1-6; 8 bases align to TRBD1. V lost 5 bases and J lost 8; bases outside the gene matches: 11. CDR3 length equals 16 residues. From germline, CDR1 is MNHNS and CDR2 SASEGT. As DNA, the CDR3 is TGTGCCAGCAGTCCTACACCGACAGGGGCGTATTCACCCCTCCACTTT. Its translation is CASSPTPTGAYSPLHF.

This clonotype has more than one count but fewer than ten. J is TRBJ2-6 and V is TRBV27; D is perhaps TRBD1 (6 bases). V was cut by 6 bases and J by 6 bases, with 12 bases left in between. CDR1 MNHEY and CDR2 SMNVEV come from the germline V gene (reference sequence). The CDR3 has 14 residues. The CDR3 loop reads CASRDGGLANVLTF. CDR3 DNA sequence: TGTGCCAGCAGAGATGGGGGCTTGGCCAACGTCCTGACTTTC.

The chain combines TRBV7-2 with TRBJ2-1, with a tentative D call TRBD2 (5 bases). V dropped 5 bases and J dropped 5 bases, with 10 bases sitting between them. In germline, CDR1 is SGHTA, CDR2 FQGNSA. The CDR3 is 13 amino acids. The CDR3 DNA reads as TGTGCCAGCAGCGCGGGTCCTAACAATGAGCAGTTCTTC. Translated: CASSAGPNNEQFF.

The genes are TRBV6-2 or TRBV6-3 and TRBJ2-7; TRBD2 matches at 8 bases. The CDR3 runs to 14 residues. The V gene's germline CDR1 is MNHEY and CDR2 SVGEGT. With 7 bases clipped from V and 5 bases from J, the junction kept 10 bases outside the gene matches. The CDR3 spells CASNTYAGGHEQYF. The CDR3 DNA sequence: TGTGCCAGCAACACCTATGCGGGGGGTCACGAGCAGTACTTC.

The chain recombines TRBV20-1 with TRBJ2-6; 8 nucleotides match TRBD1. The CDR3 is made up of 18 amino acids. Germline V lookup: CDR1 DFQATT, CDR2 SNEGSKA (reference sequence). With V trimmed by 2 bases and J by 2 bases, 11 bases remained unmatched. The DNA of the CDR3 is TGCAGTGCTAGACGTGTGGGGACAGGTGGGGCTGGGGCCAACGTCCTGACTTTC. Amino acid sequence: CSARRVGTGGAGANVLTF.

A few counts support this clonotype. The rearrangement links TRBV6-5 to TRBJ2-1; D possibly corresponds to TRBD2 (6 bases). Germline CDR1 is MNHEY and CDR2 is SVGAGI. Trimming pared 2 bases from V and 4 bases from J, leaving 18 bases between. This CDR3 is 17 amino acids long. In nucleotides, the CDR3 is TGTGCCAGCAGTTACCCGCCGGGGAGCGGGCGTTACAATGAGCAGTTCTTC. As protein: CASSYPPGSGRYNEQFF.

In this sample, this clonotype turned up a few times. The CDR3 reads CASSTPGLYNEQFF. DNA of the CDR3: TGTGCCAGCAGCACACCGGGACTGTACAATGAGCAGTTCTTC. The chain combines TRBV5-6 with TRBJ2-1; a possible D gene is TRBD2 (6 bases). This CDR3 region has 14 residues. CDR1 SGHDT and CDR2 YYEEEE come from the germline V gene. V dropped 4 bases and J dropped 4 bases, with 12 bases sitting between them. The full variable domain, with the rest looked up from reference TRBV5-6 and TRBJ2-1, is DAGVTQSPTHLIKTRGQQVTLRCSPKSGHDTVSWYQQALGQGPQFIFQYYEEEERQRGNFPDRFSGHQFPNYSSELNVNALLLGDSALYLCASSTPGLYNEQFFGPGTRLTVL.

The chain joins TRBV9 to TRBJ2-2, with 7 bases aligning to TRBD2. The CDR3 runs to 17 residues. Germline V CDR1 and CDR2: SGDLS, YYNGEE. V was pared by 0 bases and J by 3 bases, with 8 bases of the junction left unmatched. CDR3: CASSVVSSGIDTGELFF. CDR3 in DNA: TGTGCCAGCAGCGTAGTATCCAGCGGGATCGACACCGGGGAGCTGTTTTTT.

This clonotype was seen a handful of times. Sequence at one end of the junction differs from germline and may be a read error. The rearrangement links TRBV2 to TRBJ2-1; D is perhaps TRBD2 (6 bases). Germline CDR1 is SNHLY and CDR2 is FYNNEI. The CDR3 totals 13 residues. The DNA for the CDR3 is TGTGCCACCAGTTGGGAGGCGCCCACTGAGCAGTTCTTC. This codes for CATSWEAPTEQFF.

This clonotype was seen a few times. The CDR3 sequence is CASSNRLVISYEQYF. The CDR3 DNA reads as TGTGCCAGCAGCAACCGACTAGTCATCTCCTACGAGCAGTACTTC. The chain couples TRBV7-8 to TRBJ2-7; maybe TRBD2 (6 bases). Looked up from germline, CDR1 is SGHVS and CDR2 is FQNEAQ. The CDR3 consists of 15 residues. V dropped 5 bases and J dropped 0 bases, with 14 bases sitting between them. Combining the CDR3 with reference TRBV7-8 and TRBJ2-7 gives the whole variable domain GAGVSQSPRYKVAKRGQDVALRCDPISGHVSLFWYQQALGQGPEFLTYFQNEAQLDKSGLPSDRFFAERPEGSVSTLKIQRTQQEDSAVYLCASSNRLVISYEQYFGPGTRLTVT.

The V gene is TRBV12-3 or TRBV12-4, the J gene TRBJ2-7, with D possibly matching TRBD1 (6 bases). Trimming took 6 bases from V and 11 from J, leaving 20 bases between them. This CDR3 contains 13 residues. The CDR3 sequence is CASSPEHRAREYF. The CDR3 bases are TGTGCCAGCAGCCCTGAACACAGGGCCCGTGAGTACTTC.

The V gene is TRBV11-2, the J gene TRBJ1-4; TRBD1 matches 7 bases. Germline V gene lookup returns CDR1 SGHAT and CDR2 FQNNGV. CDR3 length: 12 residues. Losses at the gene ends were 0 bases for V and 11 bases for J; bases not matched to a gene: 0. Here the CDR3 DNA reads TGTGCCAGCAGCTTAGAGGGACAGAAACTGTTTTTT. Encoded protein: CASSLEGQKLFF.

This clonotype was counted between two and nine times. This chain connects TRBV15 to TRBJ2-2; unclear D gene. Per the germline V gene, CDR1 is LNHNV and CDR2 is YYDKDF (reference sequence). V was pared by 8 bases and J by 6 bases, with 7 bases between. The CDR3 is 11 amino acids. The CDR3 nucleotides are TGTGCCACCGCTGAGGCCGGGGAGCTGTTTTTT. This translates into CATAEAGELFF.

This rearrangement joins TRBV7-9 to TRBJ2-7; TRBD1 is a possible D gene (5 bases). V was clipped by 3 bases and J by 5 bases, with 11 bases between them. The CDR3 extends over 13 amino acids. Germline V CDR1 and CDR2: SEHNR, FQNEAQ (reference sequence). The CDR3, as DNA: TGTGCCAGCAGCTTTCTGGGCAGGGACGAGCAGTACTTC. Translated: CASSFLGRDEQYF.